The next 5 T cell receptor beta chains were all read from a single sample in a study of blood T cell repertoires in COVID-19. The method was immunoSEQ multiplex PCR; TCRdb's version includes in-frame clones alone and lacks a portion of them. Among roughly 230,000 clones listed, approximately 84% were seen once. The sequenced sample was peripheral blood. The receptors here all came from a woman of 80 years or more with acute or convalescent COVID-19.

The chain carries TRBV18 and TRBJ1-2, with unresolved D. V gave up 6 bases and J gave up 4 bases, with 24 bases separating them. Germline V lookup: CDR1 KGHSH, CDR2 LQKENI. The CDR3 sequence is 17 residues long. The CDR3: CASSPVVAAPSTYGYTF. The CDR3 DNA reads TGTGCCAGCTCCCCGGTGGTAGCCGCCCCCAGTACCTATGGCTACACCTTC.

This sequence joins TRBV18 and TRBJ1-1; D remains unclear. The CDR3 has 13 amino acids. Germline CDR1 reads KGHSH; CDR2 reads LQKENI. The V end lost 6 bases, the J end lost 1 base, and 9 bases lay between the germline ends. The CDR3 coding sequence is TGTGCCAGCTCCCGAGACTGGAACACTGAAGCTTTCTTT. This encodes CASSRDWNTEAFF. Full variable domain (remainder filled in from reference TRBV18 and TRBJ1-1): NAGVMQNPRHLVRRRGQEARLRCSPMKGHSHVYWYRQLPEEGLKFMVYLQKENIIDESGMPKERFSAEFPKEGPSILRIQQVVRGDSAAYFCASSRDWNTEAFFGQGTRLTVV.

This clone was counted a single time. The chain recombines TRBV28 with TRBJ2-5; TRBD2 aligns across 15 bases. The CDR3 sequence is 17 residues long. Germline V gene lookup returns CDR1 MDHEN and CDR2 SYDVKM. With 6 bases clipped from V and 5 bases from J, the junction kept 10 bases outside the gene matches. The CDR3: CASSSGTSGRQGETQYF. CDR3 DNA: TGTGCCAGCAGCTCCGGGACTAGCGGGAGGCAGGGGGAGACCCAGTACTTC.

This clone was observed a single time. The rearrangement uses TRBV6-4 and TRBJ1-1, with 9 bases that match TRBD1. With V trimmed by 5 bases and J by 5 bases, 6 bases remained unmatched. Germline CDR1 reads MRHNA; CDR2 reads SNTAGT. This CDR3 is built from 14 residues. The CDR3 reads CASSRDRVSTEAFF. The CDR3 DNA reads TGTGCCAGCAGTCGGGACAGGGTTTCAACTGAAGCTTTCTTT.

The chain employs TRBV6-5 and TRBJ1-2, with no clear D. With 3 bases removed from V and 1 base from J, the gap between germline ends came to 9 bases. Germline V lookup: CDR1 MNHEY, CDR2 SVGAGI. This CDR3 is built from 14 residues. The CDR3 nucleotides are TGTGCCAGCAGTTATGGCCCGGGTAACTATGGCTACACCTTC. Protein sequence: CASSYGPGNYGYTF.